This is a list of T cell receptor beta chains from one sample in a study of blood T cell repertoires in COVID-19. The assay was immunoSEQ multiplex PCR, and TCRdb's table has in-frame clones only and misses some. The repertoire includes a few hundred thousand clones, 70% to 90% of them detected once, and around 3% sits in the top ten. Specimen: peripheral blood. These receptors originate from a man aged 45-65 years who had recovered from COVID-19. The CDR3 runs from the conserved cysteine through the conserved F or W. A D gene is named only where the DNA matches it firmly. Some rows mark clone size as missing; the rest say once, few, many or name a class of expanded clone.

clone size | D gene | J gene | V gene | CDR3 protein | CDR3 DNA
. | TRBD1 | TRBJ2-1 | TRBV11-2 | CASSQGGQGVREQFF | TGTGCCAGCAGTCAGGGGGGACAGGGGGTACGTGAGCAGTTCTTC
. | . | TRBJ2-1 | TRBV27 | CASSLYANNEQFF | TGTGCCAGCAGTTTATACGCGAACAATGAGCAGTTCTTC
. | . | TRBJ2-7 | TRBV15 | CATSLIGGDRPQQYF | TGTGCCACCAGCCTCATCGGGGGAGACCGCCCCCAGCAGTACTTC
. | TRBD2 | TRBJ2-7 | TRBV5-1 | CATAPKGGSYEQYF | TGCGCCACCGCTCCAAAGGGAGGGTCCTACGAGCAGTACTTC
. | . | TRBJ2-7 | TRBV7-8 | CASSLQSGEQYF | TGTGCCAGCAGCCTCCAGTCGGGTGAGCAGTACTTC
. | . | TRBJ2-1 | TRBV7-2 | CASSLGRGRTYNEQFF | TGTGCCAGCAGCTTGGGGCGGGGTAGGACCTACAATGAGCAGTTCTTC
. | . | TRBJ2-2 | TRBV15 | CATTRKASHTGELFF | TGTGCCACCACCCGAAAAGCGTCTCACACCGGGGAGCTGTTTTTT
. | TRBD1 | TRBJ2-7 | TRBV7-8 | CASSLDRAYEQYF | TGTGCCAGCAGCCTAGACAGGGCCTACGAGCAGTACTTC
. | . | TRBJ1-4 | TRBV28 | CASSLMGPTNEKLFF | TGTGCCAGCAGTCTTATGGGCCCAACTAATGAAAAACTGTTTTTT
. | . | TRBJ2-7 | TRBV5-1 | CASSEQGPLDEQYF | TGCGCCAGCAGCGAACAGGGACCCCTGGACGAGCAGTACTTC
. | . | TRBJ2-3 | TRBV7-9 | CASTRGGDTQYF | TGTGCCAGCACTCGTGGGGGGGATACGCAGTATTTT
. | . | TRBJ2-7 | TRBV7-9 | CASSLTGNPYEQYF | TGTGCCAGCAGCTTAACGGGGAATCCGTACGAGCAGTACTTC
. | TRBD1 | TRBJ1-5 | TRBV6-1 | CASGLQGVGNQPQHF | TGTGCCAGCGGATTACAGGGGGTAGGTAATCAGCCCCAGCATTTT
. | TRBD1 | TRBJ1-4 | TRBV9 | CASSVGWDSLGKLFF | TGTGCCAGCAGCGTAGGGTGGGACAGCTTAGGAAAACTGTTTTTT
. | TRBD2 | TRBJ2-2 | TRBV10-1 | CASSEFRGLAGVNTGELFF | TGCGCCAGCAGTGAGTTTCGTGGACTAGCGGGAGTGAACACCGGGGAGCTGTTTTTT
. | TRBD2 | TRBJ2-3 | TRBV10-3 | CAISGAGEGDTQYF | TGTGCCATCTCCGGCGCGGGAGAAGGAGATACGCAGTATTTT
. | . | TRBJ2-7 | TRBV28 | CASSGEDSLTSYEQYF | TGTGCCAGCAGTGGAGAGGACAGTTTAACCTCCTACGAGCAGTACTTC
few | . | TRBJ2-3 | TRBV5-6 | CASSLKGGGPSDTQYF | TGTGCCAGCAGCCTAAAGGGGGGAGGGCCGTCAGATACGCAGTATTTT
. | . | TRBJ2-2 | TRBV3-1/TRBV3-2 | CASSQLTAPTGELFF | TGTGCCAGCAGCCAACTGACAGCGCCGACCGGGGAGCTGTTTTTT
. | TRBD2 | TRBJ2-3 | TRBV27 | CASSSLAGYTDTQYF | TGTGCCAGCAGTTCCCTAGCGGGATACACAGATACGCAGTATTTT
. | TRBD1 | TRBJ1-1 | TRBV18 | CASSPKSGTGFTEAFF | TGTGCCAGCTCACCGAAATCCGGGACAGGGTTCACTGAAGCTTTCTTT
once | TRBD2 | TRBJ2-5 | TRBV19 | CASSIGSSGLETQYF | TGTGCCAGTAGTATCGGGTCTAGCGGACTAGAGACCCAGTACTTC
. | . | TRBJ1-1 | TRBV6-5 | CASRAGTQNTEAFF | TGTGCCAGCAGGGCAGGGACACAGAACACTGAAGCTTTCTTT
. | TRBD1 | TRBJ2-1 | TRBV4-2 | CASSRGQGDNEQFF | TGTGCCAGCAGCCGGGGACAGGGCGACAATGAGCAGTTCTTC
. | . | TRBJ2-7 | TRBV28 | CASSLLVPYEQYF | TGTGCCAGCAGTTTATTAGTCCCCTACGAGCAGTACTTC
. | . | TRBJ2-1 | TRBV15 | CATSKGWHEQFF | TGTGCCACCAGCAAGGGGTGGCATGAGCAGTTCTTC
. | . | TRBJ2-7 | TRBV7-6 | CASSLGTHTYEQYF | TGTGCCAGCAGCTTAGGGACACACACCTACGAGCAGTACTTC
. | TRBD2 | TRBJ2-7 | TRBV24-1 | CATSGSLAGDFYEQYF | TGTGCCACCAGTGGATCCCTCGCGGGAGATTTTTACGAGCAGTACTTC
. | . | TRBJ1-2 | TRBV30 | CAWSRGFMGYTF | TGTGCCTGGAGTCGGGGGTTTATGGGCTACACCTTC
. | . | TRBJ1-5 | TRBV19 | CASSTRQVSNQPQHF | TGTGCCAGTAGTACCCGACAGGTTAGCAATCAGCCCCAGCATTTT
. | . | TRBJ1-2 | TRBV19 | CASSIEGRGTDLYGYTF | TGTGCCAGTAGTATAGAAGGCAGAGGAACCGATTTGTATGGCTACACCTTC
few | TRBD1 | TRBJ2-7 | TRBV27 | CASSQTGGVYEQYF | TGTGCCAGCAGCCAGACAGGGGGAGTCTACGAGCAGTACTTC
. | . | TRBJ2-7 | TRBV28 | CASKRDRRNEQYF | TGTGCCAGCAAGCGGGACAGGAGAAACGAGCAGTACTTC
. | TRBD1 | TRBJ2-5 | TRBV5-1 | CASSSRDRGLETQYF | TGCGCCAGCAGCTCCCGGGACAGGGGGCTGGAGACCCAGTACTTC
. | TRBD1 | TRBJ2-2 | TRBV15 | CATSRVPRQGAGELFF | TGTGCCACCAGCAGAGTTCCGAGACAGGGGGCCGGGGAGCTGTTTTTT
. | TRBD2 | TRBJ2-1 | TRBV5-1 | CASSLGGLAGGSSYNEQFF | TGCGCCAGCAGCTTGGGGGGACTAGCGGGAGGGAGCTCCTACAATGAGCAGTTCTTC
. | . | TRBJ2-7 | TRBV24-1 | CATSDGPGEGQYF | TGTGCCACCAGTGATGGCCCAGGGGAGGGGCAGTACTTC
few | TRBD2 | TRBJ2-1 | TRBV5-4 | CASSNSGSVYNEQFF | TGTGCCAGCAGCAATAGCGGGAGTGTCTACAATGAGCAGTTCTTC
once | TRBD2 | TRBJ2-3 | TRBV6-5 | CASSDTREGQDTQYF | TGTGCCAGCTCGGATACGCGGGAGGGCCAAGATACGCAGTATTTT
. | TRBD2 | TRBJ2-1 | TRBV2 | CASSPLAVYNEQFF | TGTGCCAGCTCCCCCCTAGCGGTGTACAATGAGCAGTTCTTC
. | . | TRBJ2-2 | TRBV3-1/TRBV3-2 | CARNPGGIPSSGELFF | TGTGCCAGGAACCCCGGGGGTATACCTTCCTCCGGGGAGCTGTTTTTT
. | TRBD2 | TRBJ2-1 | TRBV28 | CASSLSGLGMNNEQFF | TGTGCCAGCAGTTTATCGGGACTAGGGATGAACAATGAGCAGTTCTTC
. | . | TRBJ2-1 | TRBV29-1 | CSVSTPSSYNEQFF | TGCAGCGTTTCGACACCAAGCTCCTACAATGAGCAGTTCTTC
once | . | TRBJ2-5 | TRBV14 | CASSSQLQKTQYF | TGTGCCAGCAGCTCACAGCTGCAAAAGACCCAGTACTTC
. | . | TRBJ2-1 | TRBV14 | CASSHSYTSSYNEQFF | TGTGCCAGCAGCCACTCATACACCAGCTCCTACAATGAGCAGTTCTTC
. | TRBD2 | TRBJ2-3 | TRBV14 | CASSQSFASGSTDTQYF | TGTGCCAGCAGCCAATCATTCGCTAGCGGTAGCACAGATACGCAGTATTTT